This passage covers 30 T cell receptor beta chains from one sample sequenced in a study of PD-L1 blockade in urothelial cancer. Assay: immunoSEQ multiplex PCR; the TCRdb copy retains only in-frame clones and omits some. The data contain about 41,000 clones, approximately 81% of them seen just once; the ten biggest clones take up roughly 2.5%. Time point denoted: peripheral blood 6 weeks after treatment start. Sequencing used PBMCs, obtained around atezolizumab (anti-PD-L1) treatment. The receptors here all came from a man in his 70s with urothelial cancer.

The V and J genes are TRBV2 and TRBJ2-1, with 11 bases identical to TRBD2. CDR1 is SNHLY, CDR2 FYNNEI, per germline. V gave up 6 bases and J gave up 9 bases; unmatched junction bases: 7. CDR3 length: 14 amino acids. CDR3 nucleotides: TGTGCCAGCAGAGAACTAGCGGGAGTGGGTGAGCAGTTCTTC. It yields the protein CASRELAGVGEQFF. Filled out from reference TRBV2 and TRBJ2-1, the complete variable domain reads EPEVTQTPSHQVTQMGQEVILRCVPISNHLYFYWYRQILGQKVEFLVSFYNNEISEKSEIFDDQFSVERPDGSNFTLKIRSTKLEDSAMYFCASRELAGVGEQFFGPGTRLTVL.

The V gene is TRBV13, the J gene TRBJ2-7, with D possibly being TRBD2 (7 bases). The CDR3 is 16 amino acids. Trimming removed 4 bases at V and 0 bases at J, with 16 bases between. The germline V gene encodes CDR1 PRHDT and CDR2 FYEKMQ (reference sequence). This chain's CDR3 is CASSSGGSATSYEQYF. CDR3 coding DNA: TGTGCCAGCAGCTCGGGGGGCAGCGCAACCTCCTACGAGCAGTACTTC.

This chain joins TRBV29-1 and TRBJ1-5; D uncertain. Trimming pared 4 bases from V and 5 bases from J, leaving 9 bases between. Germline V CDR1 and CDR2: SQVTM, ANQGSEA. This CDR3 is 12 amino acids long. In nucleotides, the CDR3 is TGCAGCGTTGGGGAGCCAGATCAGCCCCAGCATTTT. Protein sequence: CSVGEPDQPQHF.

V and J are TRBV27 and TRBJ2-7; the match to TRBD2 covers 7 bases. V trimming: 6 bases; J trimming: 2 bases; junction bases outside the gene matches: 10. The CDR3 has 15 amino acids. Germline CDR1 and CDR2: MNHEY and SMNVEV (reference sequence). CDR3 DNA: TGTGCCAGCAGCCGCCGTTTTGGGGGGGCCTACGAGCAGTACTTC. This gives the protein CASSRRFGGAYEQYF.

The J gene is TRBJ2-5, the V gene TRBV2, with TRBD1 matching 9 bases. Looked up from germline, CDR1 is SNHLY and CDR2 is FYNNEI. This CDR3 is 15 amino acids long. The J segment lost 5 bases and the V segment lost 3 bases, leaving 7 bases of the junction unmatched. For the CDR3, the DNA is TGTGCCAGCAGTGAGGGACAGGGAGTAGGGGAGACCCAGTACTTC. Protein sequence: CASSEGQGVGETQYF.

The chain combines TRBV10-3 with TRBJ2-5; the match to TRBD2 covers 10 bases. The CDR3 contains 17 residues. V lost 3 bases and J lost 4; bases outside the gene matches: 11. Germline-derived CDR1 and CDR2 are ENHRY and SYGVKD. The CDR3 DNA reads TGTGCCATCAGTGATCCGTCTAGCGGGAGTTTGGCAGAGACCCAGTACTTC. Protein sequence: CAISDPSSGSLAETQYF.

The genes are TRBV7-9 and TRBJ2-5, with 8 bases aligning to TRBD2. CDR1 and CDR2 (germline): SEHNR, FQNEAQ (reference sequence). V lost 5 bases and J lost 4; bases outside the gene matches: 12. The CDR3 contains 16 residues. The CDR3 here is CASSPTPAGVGETQYF. The DNA for the CDR3 is TGTGCCAGCAGCCCTACCCCAGCGGGAGTGGGAGAGACCCAGTACTTC.

The rearrangement joins TRBV7-3 to TRBJ2-1, with D possibly TRBD1 on 6 matching bases. V was clipped by 0 bases and J by 5 bases, with 8 bases between them. There are 14 residues in the CDR3. Germline V lookup: CDR1 SGHTA, CDR2 FQGTGA. This CDR3 is CASSLTGQNNEQFF. The CDR3 DNA is TGTGCCAGCAGCTTAACCGGACAGAACAATGAGCAGTTCTTC.

The chain is built from TRBV27 and TRBJ2-1; D is perhaps TRBD2 (6 bases). CDR3 length equals 14 residues. Germline CDR1 MNHEY, CDR2 SMNVEV (reference sequence). The V gene lost 6 bases and the J gene lost 4 bases, with 13 bases spanning the gap. This CDR3 reads CASRDSGRYNEQFF. DNA of the CDR3: TGTGCCAGCAGAGATAGCGGAAGATACAATGAGCAGTTCTTC.

The chain recombines TRBV27 with TRBJ2-2; 7 positions match TRBD1. The CDR3 sequence is 16 residues long. CDR1 MNHEY and CDR2 SMNVEV come from the germline V gene (reference sequence). V was pared by 4 bases and J by 4 bases, with 9 bases of the junction left unmatched. CDR3 protein: CASSSRQGVGTGELFF. Here the CDR3 DNA reads TGTGCCAGCAGTTCCCGACAGGGTGTTGGCACCGGGGAGCTGTTTTTT.

The rearrangement joins TRBV11-2 to TRBJ1-1; D gene ambiguous. This CDR3 has 13 amino acids. V lost 2 bases to trimming and J lost 4 bases, with 8 bases between them. Germline V lookup: CDR1 SGHAT, CDR2 FQNNGV. Written as DNA, the CDR3 is TGTGCCAGCAGCTTATATCGGAGCACTGAAGCTTTCTTT. Translation gives CASSLYRSTEAFF.

This sequence joins TRBV5-4 and TRBJ2-3, with D tentatively TRBD2 (6 bases). Germline V gene lookup returns CDR1 SGHNT and CDR2 YYREEE (reference sequence). CDR3 size: 15 residues. V was trimmed by 2 bases and J by 2 bases, leaving 12 bases between them. The CDR3 DNA follows: TGTGCCAGCAGCTTAACCGGGACTCTCACAGATACGCAGTATTTT. Protein product: CASSLTGTLTDTQYF. Filled out from reference TRBV5-4 and TRBJ2-3, the complete variable domain reads ETGVTQSPTHLIKTRGQQVTLRCSSQSGHNTVSWYQQALGQGPQFIFQYYREEENGRGNFPPRFSGLQFPNYSSELNVNALELDDSALYLCASSLTGTLTDTQYFGPGTRLTVL.

The genes are TRBV4-2 and TRBJ1-4; TRBD1 matches at 8 bases. This CDR3 is built from 14 residues. Per the germline V gene, CDR1 is LGHNA and CDR2 is YNFKEQ. The J segment lost 7 bases and the V segment lost 3 bases, leaving 4 bases of the junction unmatched. This CDR3 reads CASSHGQGGEKLFF. The CDR3 region has the DNA TGTGCCAGCAGCCATGGACAGGGAGGTGAAAAACTGTTTTTT.

The chain carries TRBV2 and TRBJ1-1; D may be TRBD1 (5 bases). CDR3 length equals 13 residues. Deletions cut 6 bases from V and 2 bases from J, with 10 bases between. Looked up from germline, CDR1 is SNHLY and CDR2 is FYNNEI. The CDR3 is CASRGTTNTEAFF. The DNA of the CDR3 is TGTGCCAGCAGAGGGACTACAAACACTGAAGCTTTCTTT.

The chain recombines TRBV15 with TRBJ2-5; D unresolved. V was clipped by 0 bases and J by 1 base, with 9 bases between them. The germline gives CDR1 LNHNV, CDR2 YYDKDF (reference sequence). There are 15 residues in the CDR3. The CDR3 reads CATSRDRRSQETQYF. The CDR3 nucleotides read TGTGCCACCAGCAGAGATCGGCGGTCCCAAGAGACCCAGTACTTC.

The V call is TRBV30, the J call TRBJ2-1; D remains ambiguous. The CDR3 consists of 15 residues. The V end was cut by 5 bases, the J end by 1 base, with 15 bases between. The germline gives CDR1 GTSNPN, CDR2 SVGIG (reference sequence). CDR3 sequence reads: CAWAPLAESYNEQFF. Written as DNA, the CDR3 is TGTGCCTGGGCCCCTCTGGCGGAATCCTACAATGAGCAGTTCTTC.

The J gene is TRBJ2-1, the V gene TRBV30; 11 bases line up with TRBD2. The CDR3 covers 15 residues. The ends lost 2 bases at V and 4 bases at J; junction bases unmatched: 4. Germline CDR1 is GTSNPN and CDR2 is SVGIG (reference sequence). The CDR3: CAWSRTSGRYNEQFF. DNA for the CDR3: TGTGCCTGGAGTCGGACTAGCGGGCGATACAATGAGCAGTTCTTC.

The chain recombines TRBV5-4 with TRBJ2-7; D unclear. V lost 4 bases to trimming and J lost 3 bases, with 5 bases between them. This CDR3 comprises 11 residues. Germline V CDR1 and CDR2: SGHNT, YYREEE (reference sequence). The CDR3 is CASSTNYEQYF. Written as DNA, the CDR3 is TGTGCCAGCAGCACAAACTACGAGCAGTACTTC.

This clone came up a few times. Other DNA sequences from this sample encode an identical CDR3 as well. The chain carries TRBV15 and TRBJ2-7; TRBD2 aligns across 14 bases. The CDR3 has 16 amino acids. V lost 1 base, J lost 2 bases, and 1 base stayed unmatched. CDR1 and CDR2 from the germline V gene are LNHNV and YYDKDF (reference sequence). CDR3 sequence reads: CATSRGGLAGAYEQYF. The CDR3 DNA reads as TGTGCCACCAGCAGAGGGGGACTAGCGGGAGCCTACGAGCAGTACTTC.

The chain uses TRBV2 and TRBJ2-2; possible D gene TRBD2, 5 bases. CDR1 and CDR2 from the germline V gene are SNHLY and FYNNEI. V was cut by 8 bases and J by 2 bases, with 12 bases left in between. This CDR3 is 14 amino acids long. The chain's CDR3 is CASLPLANTGELFF. The DNA of the CDR3 is TGTGCCAGCCTGCCCCTAGCTAACACCGGGGAGCTGTTTTTT.

The rearrangement links TRBV5-4 to TRBJ2-1; 7 nucleotides line up with TRBD1. Germline V gene data show CDR1 as SGHNT and CDR2 as YYREEE (reference sequence). The CDR3 is 14 amino acids. Germline trimming cut 1 base from V and 4 bases from J; bases unmatched to any gene: 2. In DNA form, the CDR3 reads TGTGCCAGCAGCTTGCCAGGGGGATACAATGAGCAGTTCTTC. Translated: CASSLPGGYNEQFF.

The sample holds one count of this clone. The chain combines TRBV19 with TRBJ2-7; D not certain. Trimming took off 4 bases at V and 4 bases at J, with 11 bases between the two ends. CDR1 and CDR2 (germline): LNHDA, SQIVND (reference sequence). CDR3 length: 13 residues. The CDR3 reads CASSSTPAYEQYF. CDR3 in DNA: TGTGCCAGTAGTAGCACCCCAGCGTACGAGCAGTACTTC.

The rearrangement joins TRBV28 to TRBJ2-1; TRBD2 matches at 10 bases. CDR1 and CDR2 from the germline V gene are MDHEN and SYDVKM. The CDR3 consists of 17 residues. V dropped 5 bases and J dropped 5; count of bases not matched to a gene: 12. The CDR3 nucleotides read TGTGCCAGCAGTCTCACGACTAGCGGGTGGGTCGACAATGAGCAGTTCTTC. This codes for CASSLTTSGWVDNEQFF.

J is TRBJ2-2 and V is TRBV6-5, with D tentatively TRBD1 (6 bases). CDR1 MNHEY and CDR2 SVGAGI come from the germline V gene. With 7 bases removed from V and 1 base from J, the gap between germline ends came to 10 bases. The CDR3 runs to 14 residues. The DNA of the CDR3 is TGTGCCAGCACCCGACAGGTGAACACCGGGGAGCTGTTTTTT. This codes for CASTRQVNTGELFF.

The CDR3 region is CASNPSGSWADTQYF. The CDR3 DNA follows: TGTGCCAGCAATCCTAGCGGGAGTTGGGCAGATACGCAGTATTTT. The chain joins TRBV28 to TRBJ2-3; 10 bases are a match to TRBD2. Unmatched junction bases numbered 8, after V lost 7 bases and J lost 4 bases. The CDR3 loop spans 15 amino acids. Germline CDR1 reads MDHEN; CDR2 reads SYDVKM.

V gene TRBV19 combines with J gene TRBJ1-2; perhaps TRBD1 as D (6 bases). The germline V gene encodes CDR1 LNHDA and CDR2 SQIVND (reference sequence). The V end was cut by 6 bases, the J end by 8 bases, with 13 bases between. This CDR3 spans 12 amino acids. As DNA, the CDR3 is TGTGCCAGTAGGACCGACAGGAGGGGCTACACCTTC. Protein: CASRTDRRGYTF.

This clone is judged medium-sized. The rearrangement joins TRBV12-1 to TRBJ2-7; TRBD2, as called in the table, went unchecked against the DNA. TRBV12-1 corresponds to a pseudogene. The CDR3 sequence is 17 residues long. DNA of the CDR3: TGTGCCAGCAGCTTCCTCTCGGGACTAGCGAGATCCTACGAGCAGTACTTC. Translation: CASSFLSGLARSYEQYF.

This chain links TRBV2 with TRBJ2-7; 11 bases are shared with TRBD2. Germline V gene lookup returns CDR1 SNHLY and CDR2 FYNNEI. This CDR3 region has 13 residues. Trimming took 7 bases from V and 7 from J; bases not matched to a gene: 6. This CDR3 is CASTSGLAEEQYF. The CDR3 coding sequence is TGTGCCAGCACATCGGGACTAGCGGAAGAGCAGTACTTC.

The chain links TRBV2 to TRBJ2-7; 14 bases are shared with TRBD2. The CDR3 contains 14 residues. The trim removed 5 bases at V and 10 bases at J, leaving 7 bases unmatched. Germline V CDR1 and CDR2: SNHLY, FYNNEI. The CDR3 region is CASSTGLAGGPQYF. In DNA, the CDR3 is TGTGCCAGCAGTACCGGACTAGCGGGAGGCCCTCAGTACTTC.

The chain recombines TRBV5-1 with TRBJ1-1; 8 bases are a match to TRBD1. V was clipped by 0 bases and J by 4 bases; unmatched bases: 2. The CDR3 length is 14 residues. Germline assignment: CDR1 SGHRS and CDR2 YFSETQ. The CDR3 DNA sequence: TGCGCCAGCAGCTTGGCAGGGACAGGCACTGAAGCTTTCTTT. Protein sequence: CASSLAGTGTEAFF.